This TCR beta chain was retrieved from a study of vaccination effects on CD4 cells after COVID-19. Isolating CD4+ T cells followed around nine days of culture. The repertoire was sequenced with immunoSEQ multiplex PCR; TCRdb's copy has only in-frame clones and lacks some. Of 50,000 to 75,000 clones listed, approximately 78% were seen once; the top ten hold 20% to 25%. Points on this clone: Its cognate antigen is unknown.

J was trimmed by 2 bases and V by 1 base; bases with no gene match: 2. Germline V CDR1 and CDR2: MGHRA, YSYEKL. This CDR3 contains 17 residues. The source of this sequence is a human donor who had a prior SARS-CoV-2 infection. Sequences were derived from CD4+ T cells from PBMCs cultured without peptide, sampled before COVID-19 vaccination. This chain connects TRBV4-1 to TRBJ2-6, with TRBD1 matching 10 bases. CDR3 sequence reads: CASSQGQGAAGANVLTF. The CDR3 nucleotides read TGCGCCAGCAGCCAAGGACAGGGGGCAGCTGGGGCCAACGTCCTGACTTTC.